One sample yielded the 18 T cell receptor beta chains listed below, sequenced in a study of identical twins. In TCRdb, the 5' RACE reads were re-called with MiXCR into one record per CDR3 protein. The table has 700,000 or so distinct CDR3 sequences, less than 25% seen once. This sample was shared with a second study, whose subject was T cells expressing NK-cell markers.

The sequenced sample was PBMCs. The receptors derive from a woman younger than 30 in good health.

This clonotype was seen a handful of times. The rearrangement links TRBV10-2 to TRBJ2-1, with 8 bases lining up with TRBD2. The germline V gene has CDR1 WSHSY and CDR2 SAAADI. V shed 8 bases and J 4 bases; nucleotides not matched to a gene: 10. The CDR3 totals 15 residues. This CDR3 reads CASVIAGSSYNEQFF. For the CDR3, the DNA is TGCGCCAGCGTGATAGCGGGATCGTCTTACAATGAGCAGTTCTTC.

This clonotype has more than one count but fewer than ten. The chain is built from TRBV5-6 and TRBJ2-1; D remains ambiguous. Germline V lookup: CDR1 SGHDT, CDR2 YYEEEE. The V end was cut by 4 bases, the J end by 6 bases, with 11 bases between. The CDR3 runs 13 residues. The CDR3 sequence is CASSPLEGNEQFF. CDR3 DNA sequence: TGTGCCAGCAGCCCCCTTGAAGGCAATGAGCAGTTCTTC.

With respect to this clonotype: A much larger clone lies a single base off, so this may be a read error. This rearrangement joins TRBV16 to TRBJ2-7; D perhaps matches TRBD1 (7 bases). Germline V gives CDR1 KGHSY, CDR2 FQNENV. The CDR3 has 14 residues. Trimming pared 4 bases from V and 1 base from J, leaving 11 bases between. The CDR3 loop is CASSRGDRSYEQYF. Written as DNA, the CDR3 is TGTGCCAGCAGCCGGGGGGACAGATCCTACGAGCAGTACTTC.

This clonotype was recorded only once. The chain recombines TRBV12-5 with TRBJ2-2; perhaps TRBD2 as D (5 bases). CDR1 and CDR2 from the germline V gene are LGHNT and FRNRAP. The CDR3 totals 16 residues. V lost 0 bases and J lost 4, with 12 bases in between. The DNA of the CDR3 is TGTGCTAGTGGTTTGGTACTGACGGGGTCCACCGGGGAGCTGTTTTTT. It specifies CASGLVLTGSTGELFF.

The rearrangement joins TRBV29-1 to TRBJ1-2; no firm D call. The V end lost 4 bases, the J end lost 8 bases, and 14 bases lay between the germline ends. The germline CDR1 and CDR2 sequences are SQVTM and ANQGSEA. This CDR3 contains 12 residues. The CDR3 DNA reads as TGCAGCGTTGTTGGTAACGGTCGCGGCTACACCTTC. Its translation: CSVVGNGRGYTF.

This clonotype was counted a single time. V usage is TRBV3-1 and J usage is TRBJ2-7, with D uncertain. Trimming removed 2 bases at V and 5 bases at J, with 13 bases between. This CDR3 spans 14 amino acids. CDR1 is LGHDT, CDR2 YNNKEL, per germline (reference sequence). The CDR3 DNA follows: TGTGCCAGCAGCCAACCGGGCCGCGGCAACGAGCAGTACTTC. This translates into CASSQPGRGNEQYF.

This clonotype was seen a few times. The rearrangement links TRBV6-6 to TRBJ1-4; no definite D call. This CDR3 contains 12 residues. In germline, CDR1 is MNHNY, CDR2 SVGAGI (reference sequence). Between the trimmed V and J ends, which lost 2 bases and 6 bases, there was a span of 4 bases. The chain's CDR3 is CASSYKDEKLFF. The CDR3 region has the DNA TGTGCCAGCAGTTACAAGGATGAAAAACTGTTTTTT.

In its sample, this clonotype was seen a few times. The V and J genes are TRBV7-9 and TRBJ1-3; TRBD1 might be the D (5 bases). The germline CDR1 and CDR2 sequences are SEHNR and FQNEAQ (reference sequence). The CDR3 has 14 amino acids. Trimming left V 1 base short and J 2 bases short, with 6 bases between. The CDR3 DNA reads TGTGCCAGCAGCTTAGACAGGCCTGGAAACACCATATATTTT. Protein: CASSLDRPGNTIYF.

The J gene is TRBJ2-7, the V gene TRBV6-2 or TRBV6-3; D possibly corresponds to TRBD1 (5 bases). CDR3 length: 13 amino acids. Germline CDR1 reads MNHEY; CDR2 reads SVGEGT. The ends were cut back, 5 bases at V and 7 bases at J, with 15 bases in the middle. The CDR3 is CASSVDRAWEQYF. The CDR3 DNA is TGTGCCAGCAGTGTAGACAGAGCTTGGGAGCAGTACTTC.

V usage is TRBV6-1 and J usage is TRBJ1-2, with D perhaps matching TRBD1 (5 bases). This CDR3 comprises 12 residues. Germline V lookup: CDR1 MNHNS, CDR2 SASEGT. Trimming cost V 6 bases and J 8 bases, with 13 bases left between them. CDR3 region: CASRLTVYGYTF. The CDR3 DNA sequence: TGTGCCAGCAGATTGACAGTGTACGGCTACACCTTC.

On this clonotype: A much larger clone differs from this one at a single base, so this may be a read error. This sequence joins TRBV20-1 and TRBJ2-5; D may be TRBD1 (6 bases). Germline CDR1 and CDR2: DFQATT and SNEGSKA (reference sequence). Trimming took 1 base from V and 5 from J, leaving 8 bases between them. The CDR3 runs to 12 residues. CDR3 nucleotide sequence: TGCAGTGCTAGAGCTCAGGGGGAGACCCAGTACTTC. Protein: CSARAQGETQYF.

The chain combines TRBV12-3 or TRBV12-4 with TRBJ2-1; 8 nucleotides agree with TRBD2. The CDR3 extends over 11 amino acids. V lost 3 bases and J lost 12; bases outside the gene matches: 1. In DNA form, the CDR3 reads TGTGCCAGCAGTTTGGGGACTAGGCAGTTCTTC. Its protein is CASSLGTRQFF.

This clonotype was seen a few times. The J gene is TRBJ2-2, the V gene TRBV12-3 or TRBV12-4, with D tentatively TRBD1 (6 bases). V lost 3 bases and J lost 7, with 12 bases in between. The CDR3 is made up of 14 amino acids. The chain's CDR3 is CASSFMTGSGELFF. CDR3 DNA sequence: TGTGCCAGCAGTTTCATGACAGGTAGCGGGGAGCTGTTTTTT.

CDR3 sequence: CSARERDYYEQYF. The CDR3 DNA reads TGCAGTGCTAGAGAAAGGGACTACTACGAGCAGTACTTC. The chain employs TRBV20-1 and TRBJ2-7, with 7 bases fitting TRBD2. Looked up from germline, CDR1 is DFQATT and CDR2 is SNEGSKA (reference sequence). After removal of 0 bases from V and 3 bases from J, the junction contained 2 bases not matched to a gene. The CDR3 spans 13 residues.

The V and J genes are TRBV10-3 and TRBJ2-1; 8 nucleotides agree with TRBD2. The CDR3 has 15 residues. CDR1 and CDR2 (germline): ENHRY, SYGVKD. Trimming removed 3 bases from V and 2 bases from J; junction bases left unmatched: 3. The CDR3 is CAISETSGTYNEQFF. The DNA of the CDR3 is TGTGCCATCAGTGAAACTAGCGGCACCTACAATGAGCAGTTCTTC.

The chain links TRBV12-3 or TRBV12-4 to TRBJ2-3; D call uncertain. This CDR3 spans 10 amino acids. With 7 bases removed from V and 9 bases from J, the gap between germline ends came to 8 bases. The chain's CDR3 is CASTSETQYF. The CDR3 DNA is TGTGCCAGCACCTCGGAGACGCAGTATTTT.

The V and J genes are TRBV10-3 and TRBJ2-2; 7 nucleotides match TRBD1. The CDR3 contains 14 residues. CDR1 is ENHRY, CDR2 SYGVKD, per germline. The J segment lost 4 bases and the V segment lost 4 bases, leaving 3 bases of the junction unmatched. The CDR3 reads CAISAGGGTGELFF. The DNA of the CDR3 is TGTGCCATCAGTGCAGGGGGTGGCACCGGGGAGCTGTTTTTT.

The chain recombines TRBV15 with TRBJ2-3, with D possibly being TRBD1 (5 bases). The length of the CDR3 is 16 residues. Germline V CDR1 and CDR2: LNHNV, YYDKDF (reference sequence). The V end lost 5 bases, the J end lost 4 bases, and 19 bases lay between the germline ends. CDR3 residues: CATSPQDTTFSDTQYF. Written as DNA, the CDR3 is TGTGCCACCAGCCCTCAGGACACCACATTTTCAGATACGCAGTATTTT.